One and the same sample provided the 17 T cell receptor beta chains below, sequenced in a study of breast tumors, draining lymph nodes, adjacent tissues. Using its own MiXCR run on the multiplex PCR reads, TCRdb lists one record per CDR3 protein. The top ten hold 3.8% of the sample, which has 150,000 or so distinct CDR3 sequences, 33% seen once. The lymph nodes were axillary draining lymph nodes from breast cancer patients. The sequenced sample consisted of axillary lymph node tissue. The receptor set was obtained from a female donor with breast cancer. Some clones in this sample may be carry-over from other donors' samples.

V gene TRBV12-3 or TRBV12-4 combines with J gene TRBJ1-2, with D possibly TRBD1 on 6 matching bases. The V end lost 4 bases, the J end lost 3 bases, and 18 bases lay between the germline ends. The CDR3 length is 16 residues. CDR3 DNA: TGTGCCAGCAGTTCCGGGACGGGGGCTGGGTACTATGGCTACACCTTC. Protein product: CASSSGTGAGYYGYTF.

This clonotype appeared many times. This chain joins TRBV19 and TRBJ2-7; TRBD1 matches at 7 bases. This CDR3 is 17 amino acids long. Trimming cost V 2 bases and J 3 bases; bases outside gene matches: 13. The germline CDR1 and CDR2 sequences are LNHDA and SQIVND (reference sequence). DNA of the CDR3: TGTGCCAGTAGTATAAAGTCCGGGACAGCATCAGGCTACGAGCAGTACTTC. Translating it yields CASSIKSGTASGYEQYF. The full variable domain, its missing parts supplied by reference TRBV19 and TRBJ2-7, is DGGITQSPKYLFRKEGQNVTLSCEQNLNHDAMYWYRQDPGQGLRLIYYSQIVNDFQKGDIAEGYSVSREKKESFPLTVTSAQKNPTAFYLCASSIKSGTASGYEQYFGPGTRLTVT.

The rearrangement uses TRBV6-4 and TRBJ2-7; 7 bases match TRBD1. V lost 10 bases to trimming and J lost 4 bases; unmatched junction nucleotides: 7. CDR1 MRHNA and CDR2 SNTAGT come from the germline V gene. This CDR3 has 12 residues. The DNA of the CDR3 is TGTGCCACCCAGGGGGTCTCTTACGAGCAGTACTTC. Protein sequence: CATQGVSYEQYF.

This clonotype came up a few times. A read error may be the cause here, since a much bigger clone is one base away. The V call is TRBV9, the J call TRBJ2-1, with 7 bases that match TRBD2. The germline V gene encodes CDR1 SGDLS and CDR2 YYNGEE. CDR3 size: 14 residues. CDR3: CASSVGGSRHEQSF. Here the CDR3 DNA reads TGTGCCAGCAGCGTAGGCGGGAGTAGGCATGAGCAGTCCTTC.

This chain links TRBV7-9 with TRBJ1-1; D call uncertain. The CDR3 totals 13 residues. Trimming stripped 0 bases from V and 7 bases from J, with 9 bases between. From germline, CDR1 is SEHNR and CDR2 FQNEAQ (reference sequence). In DNA, the CDR3 is TGTGCCAGCAGCTTAGCCCCTTTTAGTGAAGCTTTCTTT. It yields the protein CASSLAPFSEAFF. Together with reference TRBV7-9 and TRBJ1-1, the CDR3 gives the full variable domain: DTGVSQNPRHKITKRGQNVTFRCDPISEHNRLYWYRQTLGQGPEFLTYFQNEAQLEKSRLLSDRFSAERPKGSFSTLEIQRTEQGDSAMYLCASSLAPFSEAFFGQGTRLTVV.

In its sample, this clonotype was seen a few times. The chain combines TRBV29-1 with TRBJ1-1; maybe TRBD1 (5 bases). The germline gives CDR1 SQVTM, CDR2 ANQGSEA. The germline V and J ends were trimmed by 0 bases and 2 bases, with 10 bases remaining between them. This CDR3 region has 14 residues. In DNA form, the CDR3 reads TGCAGCGTTGAAGAGCCAGGGCACAACACTGAAGCTTTCTTT. Protein: CSVEEPGHNTEAFF.

V is TRBV7-8 and J is TRBJ1-4, with TRBD1 matching over 12 bases. Germline V gene lookup returns CDR1 SGHVS and CDR2 FQNEAQ. The junction had 11 bases not matched to a gene; V was cut back by 3 bases and J by 6 bases. The CDR3 consists of 18 residues. CDR3: CASSLWGTGGEGHEKLFF. The DNA of the CDR3 is TGTGCCAGCAGCTTGTGGGGGACAGGGGGCGAGGGGCATGAAAAACTGTTTTTT.

This clonotype was detected ten times or more. V gene TRBV6-2 or TRBV6-3 combines with J gene TRBJ1-2, with a possible D match to TRBD1 (6 bases). V was shortened by 5 bases and J by 6 bases, with 13 bases between the two germline ends. Germline loops: CDR1 MNHEY, CDR2 SVGEGT. The CDR3 is 13 amino acids. The CDR3 region has the DNA TGTGCCAGCAGTACCACAGGGATCCATGGCTACACCTTC. Translated, it gives CASSTTGIHGYTF.

CDR3 loop: CASSKGTSGTNEQFF. In DNA form, the CDR3 reads TGTGCCAGCAGTAAAGGGACTAGCGGGACCAATGAGCAGTTCTTC. The J gene is TRBJ2-1, the V gene TRBV6-2 or TRBV6-3, with TRBD2 matching over 13 bases. CDR1 MNHEY and CDR2 SVGEGT come from the germline V gene. The CDR3 contains 15 residues. The V gene end was trimmed by 5 bases and the J gene end by 6 bases; junction bases not matched to a gene: 4.

This clonotype appeared many times. This chain connects TRBV18 to TRBJ2-7, with D possibly being TRBD2 (7 bases). The V end lost 2 bases, the J end lost 6 bases, and 14 bases lay between the germline ends. CDR1 is KGHSH and CDR2 is LQKENI in the germline V gene. This CDR3 spans 14 amino acids. CDR3 nucleotide sequence: TGTGCCAGCTCACCAGCGGGGGCCTCCCTCGAGCAGTACTTC. Its translation is CASSPAGASLEQYF.

V and J are TRBV6-2 or TRBV6-3 and TRBJ2-1, with a weak D call TRBD1 (5 bases). CDR1 and CDR2 (germline): MNHEY, SVGEGT. The CDR3 covers 15 residues. V shed 5 bases and J shed 3 bases, with 14 bases lying between them. CDR3 loop: CASSHASGFYNEQFF. The DNA of the CDR3 is TGTGCCAGCAGTCACGCGTCAGGGTTCTACAATGAGCAGTTCTTC.

The rearrangement uses TRBV4-2 and TRBJ2-7, with TRBD2 as a possible D gene (6 bases). The germline V gene encodes CDR1 LGHNA and CDR2 YNFKEQ. V lost 4 bases and J 3 bases, leaving 16 bases between the germline ends. This CDR3 comprises 15 residues. In DNA, the CDR3 is TGTGCCAGCAGCCCAGATTCGGATAGCGGCTACGAGCAGTACTTC. This encodes CASSPDSDSGYEQYF.

This clonotype has more than one count but fewer than ten. The chain carries TRBV6-2 or TRBV6-3 and TRBJ2-1, with 7 bases fitting TRBD2. Unmatched junction bases numbered 3, after V lost 2 bases and J lost 2 bases. CDR1 is MNHEY, CDR2 SVGEGT, per germline. This CDR3 is 15 amino acids long. This chain's CDR3 is CASSYAGETYNEQFF. For the CDR3, the DNA is TGTGCCAGCAGTTACGCGGGAGAAACCTACAATGAGCAGTTCTTC.

This clonotype was seen at least ten times. The V call is TRBV12-3 or TRBV12-4, the J call TRBJ2-2; D may be TRBD2 (7 bases). V lost 1 base to trimming and J lost 10 bases, with 16 bases between them. This CDR3 has 15 residues. CDR3 DNA sequence: TGTGCCAGCAGTTTAGTGGCGGGGGCCTCGGAGGAGCTGTTTTTT. This codes for CASSLVAGASEELFF.

CDR3 loop: CASSFHLDRGEETQYF. The CDR3 nucleotides are TGTGCCAGCAGTTTCCATCTGGACCGAGGGGAGGAGACCCAGTACTTC. The gene calls are TRBV28 and TRBJ2-5, with D possibly called TRBD1 or TRBD2 (5 bases each). CDR1 is MDHEN and CDR2 is SYDVKM in the germline V gene. Trimming left V 3 bases short and J 5 bases short, with 19 bases between. The CDR3 totals 16 residues.

This clonotype was seen ten or more times. This chain connects TRBV7-3 to TRBJ2-1, with D possibly being TRBD1 (5 bases). The CDR3 spans 13 residues. The V gene lost 2 bases and the J gene lost 7 bases, with 9 bases spanning the gap. The germline V gene encodes CDR1 SGHTA and CDR2 FQGTGA. The CDR3 is CASSLRRGNEQFF. In DNA, the CDR3 is TGTGCCAGCAGCTTACGAAGGGGAAATGAGCAGTTCTTC.

As to this clonotype: This clone may be a read error of a much larger clone one base away. The chain carries TRBV27 and TRBJ2-1; D is unclear. In germline, CDR1 is MNHEY, CDR2 SMNVEV (reference sequence). This CDR3 is 14 amino acids long. In DNA, the CDR3 is TGTGCCAGCAGCCAGAGTAGTCCCCACAATGAGCGGTTCTTC. Translating it yields CASSQSSPHNERFF.